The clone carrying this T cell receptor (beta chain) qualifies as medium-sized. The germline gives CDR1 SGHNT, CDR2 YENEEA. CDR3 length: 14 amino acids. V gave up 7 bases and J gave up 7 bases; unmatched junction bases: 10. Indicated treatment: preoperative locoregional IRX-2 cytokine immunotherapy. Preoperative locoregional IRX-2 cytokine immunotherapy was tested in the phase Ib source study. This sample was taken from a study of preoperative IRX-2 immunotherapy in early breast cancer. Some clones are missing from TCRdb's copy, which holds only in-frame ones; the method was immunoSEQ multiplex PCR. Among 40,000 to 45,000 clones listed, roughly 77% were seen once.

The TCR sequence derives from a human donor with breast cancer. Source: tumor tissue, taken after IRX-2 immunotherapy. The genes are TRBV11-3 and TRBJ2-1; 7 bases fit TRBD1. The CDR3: CASNPDRAGNEQFF. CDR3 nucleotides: TGTGCCAGCAACCCTGACAGGGCGGGTAATGAGCAGTTCTTC.